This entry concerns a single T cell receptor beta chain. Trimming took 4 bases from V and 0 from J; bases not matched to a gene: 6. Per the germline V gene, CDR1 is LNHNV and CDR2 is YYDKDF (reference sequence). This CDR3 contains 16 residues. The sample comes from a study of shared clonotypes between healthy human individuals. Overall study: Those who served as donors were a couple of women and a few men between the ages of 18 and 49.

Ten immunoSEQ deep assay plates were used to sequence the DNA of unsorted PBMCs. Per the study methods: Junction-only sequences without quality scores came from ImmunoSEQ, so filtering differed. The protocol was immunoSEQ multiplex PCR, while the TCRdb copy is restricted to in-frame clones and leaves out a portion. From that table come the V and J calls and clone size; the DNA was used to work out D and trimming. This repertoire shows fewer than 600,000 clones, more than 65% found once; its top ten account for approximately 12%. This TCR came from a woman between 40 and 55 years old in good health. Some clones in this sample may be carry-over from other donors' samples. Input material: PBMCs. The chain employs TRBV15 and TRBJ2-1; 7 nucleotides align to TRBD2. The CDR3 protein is CATSKGRGSSYNEQFF. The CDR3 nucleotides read TGTGCCACCAGCAAGGGGCGGGGGAGCTCCTACAATGAGCAGTTCTTC.